Each of the 18 T cell receptor beta chains below was sequenced from the same sample in a study of T cells in Graves' hyperthyroidism and ophthalmopathy. Template material for amplifying TCR beta CDR3 regions consisted of RNA transcripts. When the TCR CDR3 underwent first-round RT-PCR, the HTBI primer set was used. A single record per CDR3 protein comes from TCRdb applying MiXCR to the multiplex PCR reads. The sample consists of 400,000 to 600,000 distinct CDR3 sequences, about 15% of them appearing once. Source material: blood. Receptors were obtained from a woman aged 25 to 45 with Graves' ophthalmopathy.

This clonotype was picked up many times. The CDR3 DNA is TGTGCCAGCTCACCACCGGGCCCAGGAAGCACTGAAGCTTTCTTT. It is translated as CASSPPGPGSTEAFF. This chain links TRBV18 with TRBJ1-1; no clear D gene. The CDR3 loop spans 15 amino acids. Deletions cut 0 bases from V and 4 bases from J, with 12 bases between. Germline values: CDR1 KGHSH, CDR2 LQKENI.

V and J are TRBV18 and TRBJ2-3, with 12 bases that match TRBD2. CDR1 KGHSH and CDR2 LQKENI come from the germline V gene. V was clipped by 2 bases and J by 2 bases; unmatched bases: 11. This CDR3 comprises 19 residues. CDR3 coding DNA: TGTGCCAGCTCACCAGAAAGACGGGGACTAGCGGGCTTCACAGATACGCAGTATTTT. It codes for CASSPERRGLAGFTDTQYF.

This clonotype was seen many times. The CDR3 region has the DNA TGTGCCAGCAGACTGACAGGGATCAATGGCTACACCTTC. It yields the protein CASRLTGINGYTF. This rearrangement joins TRBV11-2 to TRBJ1-2, with 7 nucleotides matching TRBD1. This CDR3 has 13 amino acids. The germline V gene encodes CDR1 SGHAT and CDR2 FQNNGV. V lost 6 bases and J lost 6; bases outside the gene matches: 7.

This clonotype has ten or more counts. The chain has TRBV6-1 and TRBJ2-7; 11 nucleotides agree with TRBD2. Trimming took 6 bases from V and 2 from J; bases not matched to a gene: 9. The CDR3 consists of 16 residues. Germline lookup yields CDR1 MNHNS and CDR2 SASEGT. CDR3: CASSPTGTSGAYEQYF. The CDR3 region has the DNA TGTGCCAGCAGCCCAACCGGGACTAGCGGAGCCTACGAGCAGTACTTC.

This clonotype has ten or more counts. This chain joins TRBV28 and TRBJ2-7, with TRBD2 matching 10 bases. CDR1 and CDR2 from the germline V gene are MDHEN and SYDVKM. The CDR3 extends over 14 amino acids. The trim removed 2 bases at V and 7 bases at J, leaving 5 bases unmatched. CDR3 sequence reads: CASSLGAGGREQYF. The CDR3 coding sequence is TGTGCCAGCAGTTTAGGAGCGGGAGGGCGAGAGCAGTACTTC.

The chain uses TRBV11-2 and TRBJ1-1; no reliable D call. The ends were cut back, 6 bases at V and 6 bases at J, with 11 bases in the middle. CDR1 is SGHAT and CDR2 is FQNNGV in the germline V gene. The CDR3 sequence is 12 residues long. DNA for the CDR3: TGTGCCAGCAGTAGAGTAGGTTCTGAAGCTTTCTTT. Translating it yields CASSRVGSEAFF.

The chain links TRBV15 to TRBJ2-3, with 14 bases lining up with TRBD2. The V gene end was trimmed by 5 bases and the J gene end by 5 bases; junction bases not matched to a gene: 9. Looked up from germline, CDR1 is LNHNV and CDR2 is YYDKDF (reference sequence). The CDR3 length is 17 residues. CDR3: CATSGETSGRAIDTQYF. The CDR3, as DNA: TGTGCCACCAGCGGGGAGACTAGCGGGAGGGCCATAGATACGCAGTATTTT.

This clonotype was counted a few times. CDR3 amino acids: CASSQVNKETQYF. The DNA for the CDR3 is TGTGCCAGCAGCCAAGTTAATAAAGAGACCCAGTACTTC. The chain combines TRBV3-1 with TRBJ2-5; no clear D. There are 13 residues in the CDR3. Germline V gives CDR1 LGHDT, CDR2 YNNKEL (reference sequence). The V gene lost 1 base and the J gene lost 3 bases, with 6 bases spanning the gap.

The CDR3 nucleotides are TGTGCCAGCAGCCCCCGACTAGCGGGATCCGGGGAGCTGTTTTTT. It encodes CASSPRLAGSGELFF. The chain carries TRBV6-4 and TRBJ2-2, with 11 bases lining up with TRBD2. This CDR3 contains 15 residues. Germline loops: CDR1 MRHNA, CDR2 SNTAGT. V dropped 6 bases and J dropped 6; count of bases not matched to a gene: 6.

At least ten counts were recorded for this clonotype. The CDR3 sequence: CASSSSGSTDTQYF. The CDR3 DNA reads as TGCGCCAGCAGCTCTAGCGGGAGTACAGATACGCAGTATTTT. The chain links TRBV5-1 to TRBJ2-3; 10 bases align to TRBD2. Germline V CDR1 and CDR2: SGHRS, YFSETQ. The V and J ends lost 3 bases and 3 bases, in that order; junction bases with no gene match: 1. This CDR3 contains 14 residues.

The chain uses TRBV12-5 and TRBJ2-3; D uncertain. The CDR3 is 13 residues long. CDR1 and CDR2 from the germline V gene are LGHNT and FRNRAP. Trimming removed 6 bases from V and 11 bases from J, with 18 bases in between. The CDR3 here is CASGVGGVGKQYF. The CDR3, as DNA: TGTGCTAGTGGGGTGGGCGGAGTGGGTAAGCAGTATTTT. Looking up the rest from reference TRBV12-5 and TRBJ2-3 gives the full variable domain: DARVTQTPRHKVTEMGQEVTMRCQPILGHNTVFWYRQTMMQGLELLAYFRNRAPLDDSGMPKDRFSAEMPDATLATLKIQPSEPRDSAVYFCASGVGGVGKQYFGPGTRLTVL.

This clonotype has ten or more counts. This rearrangement joins TRBV6-2 or TRBV6-3 to TRBJ1-2; D gene uncertain. The V end lost 0 bases, the J end lost 3 bases, and 5 bases lay between the germline ends. This CDR3 comprises 13 residues. Germline lookup yields CDR1 MNHEY and CDR2 SVGEGT. The CDR3 is CASSYSMDYGYTF. The CDR3 region has the DNA TGTGCCAGCAGTTACTCTATGGACTATGGCTACACCTTC.

In this sample, this clonotype turned up many times. The chain joins TRBV11-2 to TRBJ2-5; D remains unclear. This CDR3 has 15 residues. Germline loops: CDR1 SGHAT, CDR2 FQNNGV. Trimming cost V 1 base and J 6 bases, with 15 bases left between them. The chain's CDR3 is CASSLGSSQEKTQYF. CDR3 bases: TGTGCCAGCAGCTTAGGGAGCAGCCAGGAGAAGACCCAGTACTTC. Full variable domain (outside the CDR3, taken from reference TRBV11-2 and TRBJ2-5): EAGVAQSPRYKIIEKRQSVAFWCNPISGHATLYWYQQILGQGPKLLIQFQNNGVVDDSQLPKDRFSAERLKGVDSTLKIQPAKLEDSAVYLCASSLGSSQEKTQYFGPGTRLLVL.

This clonotype was seen many times. The CDR3 DNA reads TGTGCCAGCAGCGGAGGCGGGAGAGGATACGAGCAGTACTTC. It encodes CASSGGGRGYEQYF. The rearrangement uses TRBV6-2 or TRBV6-3 and TRBJ2-7, with 7 bases identical to TRBD2. J lost 4 bases, V lost 6 bases, and 9 bases had no gene match. This CDR3 is built from 14 residues. The germline V gene encodes CDR1 MNHEY and CDR2 SVGEGT.

The table lists this clonotype with a few counts. The CDR3 sequence: CASRQGPVPQYF. The CDR3 DNA reads TGTGCCAGCAGACAGGGGCCCGTGCCCCAGTACTTC. J is TRBJ2-5 and V is TRBV6-1; 7 nucleotides align to TRBD1. Trimming at V came to 6 bases and at J to 9 bases, leaving 7 bases not matched to a gene. CDR3 length equals 12 residues. Germline values: CDR1 MNHNS, CDR2 SASEGT.

This clonotype was seen a single time. The V call is TRBV12-3 or TRBV12-4, the J call TRBJ2-7; D is perhaps TRBD2 (7 bases). V gave up 3 bases and J gave up 9 bases, with 15 bases separating them. The CDR3 is 13 residues long. CDR3 coding DNA: TGTGCCAGCAGTTTGGGGGGGCTGGACGGGCAGTACTTC. Encoded protein: CASSLGGLDGQYF.

This clonotype showed up many times. The chain carries TRBV28 and TRBJ1-2; no reliable D call. The CDR3 sequence is 12 residues long. V lost 7 bases to trimming and J lost 4 bases, with 10 bases between them. CDR1 is MDHEN, CDR2 SYDVKM, per germline. CDR3 nucleotides: TGTGCCAGCAAAGGAGGAGCCTATGGCTACACCTTC. Encoded protein: CASKGGAYGYTF.

This clonotype was counted only a few times. This chain uses TRBV28 with TRBJ1-6; D gene unclear. CDR1 MDHEN and CDR2 SYDVKM come from the germline V gene. The CDR3 length is 16 residues. V lost 1 base and J 7 bases, leaving 14 bases between the germline ends. The CDR3 reads CASSLSGLRRNSPLHF. CDR3 DNA sequence: TGTGCCAGCAGTTTATCGGGCCTGAGAAGGAATTCACCCCTCCACTTT.